These T cell receptor beta chains were read from a single sample in a study of blood T cells in healthy people across ages. MiXCR, applied by TCRdb to the 5' RACE reads, yields one record per CDR3 protein. Counted here are 700,000 or so distinct CDR3 sequences, around 38% occurring once; the ten biggest clones make up 25% to 35%. Specimen: blood. These receptors were collected from a man older than 75 in good health. The CDR3 runs from the conserved cysteine through the conserved F or W. Fields, in order: V gene, CDR3 length, J gene, clone size, D gene, CDR3 DNA, CDR3 protein. D genes are given only for firm matches. A row's size may be missing; if present it is once, few, many or a size class.

V gene: TRBV9; CDR3 length: 15; J gene: TRBJ1-1; clone size: -; D gene: TRBD1; CDR3 DNA: TGTGCCAGCAGCGTCGCGGGACAGGAAAACACTGAAGCTTTCTTT; CDR3 protein: CASSVAGQENTEAFF
V gene: TRBV6-1; CDR3 length: 13; J gene: TRBJ2-7; clone size: -; D gene: TRBD1; CDR3 DNA: TGTGCCAGCACGGGACAGGTGACCTACGAGCAGTACTTC; CDR3 protein: CASTGQVTYEQYF
V gene: TRBV6-6; CDR3 length: 15; J gene: TRBJ2-1; clone size: -; D gene: -; CDR3 DNA: TGTGCCAGCAGAGACCCTAACAGGGCCGGCAATGAGCAGTTCTTC; CDR3 protein: CASRDPNRAGNEQFF
V gene: TRBV6-1; CDR3 length: 18; J gene: TRBJ1-2; clone size: few; D gene: TRBD1; CDR3 DNA: TGTGCCACATCGCAGGGCGATCTGGGGACAGGGAGTAACTATGGCTACACCTTC; CDR3 protein: CATSQGDLGTGSNYGYTF
V gene: TRBV7-2; CDR3 length: 15; J gene: TRBJ2-5; clone size: few; D gene: -; CDR3 DNA: TGTGCCAGCAGCTTAGATACGGGGACTTGGAAGACCCAGTACTTC; CDR3 protein: CASSLDTGTWKTQYF
V gene: TRBV24-1; CDR3 length: 15; J gene: TRBJ2-5; clone size: -; D gene: -; CDR3 DNA: TGTGCCACCAGCGATCTCGGGGACCAGACGGAGGCCCAGTACTTC; CDR3 protein: CATSDLGDQTEAQYF
V gene: TRBV7-3; CDR3 length: 18; J gene: TRBJ2-3; clone size: few; D gene: TRBD2; CDR3 DNA: TGTGCCAGCAGCTCCCAGGGGCTAGGCGGGAGGAGGGCAGATACGCAGTATTTT; CDR3 protein: CASSSQGLGGRRADTQYF
V gene: TRBV12-5; CDR3 length: 18; J gene: TRBJ2-3; clone size: few; D gene: TRBD2; CDR3 DNA: TGTGCTAGTGGCTTTAGCGGGAGGGCCGGATCAAACACAGATACGCAGTATTTT; CDR3 protein: CASGFSGRAGSNTDTQYF
V gene: TRBV10-3; CDR3 length: 13; J gene: TRBJ1-5; clone size: many; D gene: -; CDR3 DNA: TGTGCCATCAGTGAGTCCACCCGTCAGCCCCAGCATTTT; CDR3 protein: CAISESTRQPQHF
V gene: TRBV5-1; CDR3 length: 13; J gene: TRBJ2-3; clone size: -; D gene: -; CDR3 DNA: TGCGCCAGCAGCCTGATACCGGTAGATACGCAGTATTTT; CDR3 protein: CASSLIPVDTQYF
V gene: TRBV7-7; CDR3 length: 14; J gene: TRBJ2-5; clone size: many; D gene: -; CDR3 DNA: TGTGCCAGCAGCTTACAGCCAGGGAAGGTGACCCAGTACTTC; CDR3 protein: CASSLQPGKVTQYF
V gene: TRBV29-1; CDR3 length: 11; J gene: TRBJ1-2; clone size: few; D gene: -; CDR3 DNA: TGCAGCGCCGGAGGAGAAAATGGCTACACCTTC; CDR3 protein: CSAGGENGYTF
V gene: TRBV20-1; CDR3 length: 13; J gene: TRBJ1-2; clone size: -; D gene: TRBD1; CDR3 DNA: TGCAGTGTTGGGGACAGGGATAACTATGGCTACACCTTC; CDR3 protein: CSVGDRDNYGYTF
V gene: TRBV20-1; CDR3 length: 12; J gene: TRBJ1-2; clone size: -; D gene: -; CDR3 DNA: TGCAGTGCTAGGGGGAAGAGCTATGGCTACACCTTC; CDR3 protein: CSARGKSYGYTF
V gene: TRBV4-3; CDR3 length: 18; J gene: TRBJ1-4; clone size: -; D gene: -; CDR3 DNA: TGCGCCAGCAGCCAGATACAACCCGGGCCTTACGGAGATGAAAAACTGTTTTTT; CDR3 protein: CASSQIQPGPYGDEKLFF
V gene: TRBV3-1; CDR3 length: 16; J gene: TRBJ2-7; clone size: -; D gene: TRBD2; CDR3 DNA: TGTGCCAGCAGTCGGACTAGCGGGAGATCTAACTACGAGCAGTACTTC; CDR3 protein: CASSRTSGRSNYEQYF
V gene: TRBV7-9; CDR3 length: 16; J gene: TRBJ2-4; clone size: few; D gene: TRBD1; CDR3 DNA: TGTGCCAGCAGCTTAGGCTCTGACAGGGGTACAAACATTCAGTACTTC; CDR3 protein: CASSLGSDRGTNIQYF
V gene: TRBV11-2; CDR3 length: 16; J gene: TRBJ2-3; clone size: -; D gene: TRBD2; CDR3 DNA: TGTGCCAGCAGCATGTCCGGGACTAGCGGCCTCGGTACGCAGTATTTT; CDR3 protein: CASSMSGTSGLGTQYF
V gene: TRBV5-1; CDR3 length: 16; J gene: TRBJ2-3; clone size: few; D gene: TRBD2; CDR3 DNA: TGCGCCAGCAGCCAGCCTAGCGGGGCCGGGGGGGATACGCAGTATTTT; CDR3 protein: CASSQPSGAGGDTQYF
V gene: TRBV7-2; CDR3 length: 13; J gene: TRBJ2-3; clone size: -; D gene: -; CDR3 DNA: TGTGCCAGCAGCTCGACCGGGCTCTCTCCGCAGTATTTT; CDR3 protein: CASSSTGLSPQYF
V gene: TRBV29-1; CDR3 length: 13; J gene: TRBJ1-2; clone size: -; D gene: TRBD1; CDR3 DNA: TGCAGCGCCGACGACAGGGCCGACTATGGCTACACCTTC; CDR3 protein: CSADDRADYGYTF
V gene: TRBV20-1; CDR3 length: 14; J gene: TRBJ1-3; clone size: -; D gene: -; CDR3 DNA: TGCAGTGGTCGCTCCGGGGCCTCTGGAAACACCATATATTTT; CDR3 protein: CSGRSGASGNTIYF
V gene: TRBV6-5; CDR3 length: 14; J gene: TRBJ2-7; clone size: -; D gene: -; CDR3 DNA: TGTGCCAGCAGTGACTACGGGCCGCGAGGGGAGCAGTACTTC; CDR3 protein: CASSDYGPRGEQYF
V gene: TRBV6-5; CDR3 length: 15; J gene: TRBJ2-3; clone size: few; D gene: TRBD2; CDR3 DNA: TGTGCCAGCAGTCCGGGACTAGCGACCACAGATACGCAGTATTTT; CDR3 protein: CASSPGLATTDTQYF
V gene: TRBV7-8; CDR3 length: 23; J gene: TRBJ2-2; clone size: few; D gene: TRBD2; CDR3 DNA: TGTGCCAGCAGCCTCGGCCGGGCAGGGACTAGCGGGAGGACTAAAATACACACCGGGGAGCTGTTTTTT; CDR3 protein: CASSLGRAGTSGRTKIHTGELFF
V gene: TRBV5-1; CDR3 length: 13; J gene: TRBJ2-3; clone size: few; D gene: -; CDR3 DNA: TGCGCCAGCAGCGCCCAACGCACAGATACGCAGTATTTT; CDR3 protein: CASSAQRTDTQYF
V gene: TRBV6-2/TRBV6-3; CDR3 length: 14; J gene: TRBJ1-6; clone size: many; D gene: -; CDR3 DNA: TGTGCCAGCAGCCTAAAGACAGGCAATTCACCCCTCCACTTT; CDR3 protein: CASSLKTGNSPLHF
V gene: TRBV7-2; CDR3 length: 14; J gene: TRBJ2-7; clone size: -; D gene: TRBD1; CDR3 DNA: TGTGCCAGCAGCCTAAGGACAGGGGGGGACGAGCAGTACTTC; CDR3 protein: CASSLRTGGDEQYF
V gene: TRBV24-1; CDR3 length: 15; J gene: TRBJ2-5; clone size: -; D gene: -; CDR3 DNA: TGTGCCACCAGTGATTGGGAAGAGTACCAAGAGACCCAGTACTTC; CDR3 protein: CATSDWEEYQETQYF
V gene: TRBV28; CDR3 length: 14; J gene: TRBJ2-7; clone size: few; D gene: -; CDR3 DNA: TGTGCCAGCAGCCAGCCGGGACATCCCTACGAGCAGTACTTC; CDR3 protein: CASSQPGHPYEQYF
V gene: TRBV29-1; CDR3 length: 15; J gene: TRBJ2-1; clone size: many; D gene: TRBD2; CDR3 DNA: TGCAGCGTGGGGACCGGGACTAGCGGGAACCGTGAGCAGTTCTTC; CDR3 protein: CSVGTGTSGNREQFF
V gene: TRBV7-2; CDR3 length: 15; J gene: TRBJ1-5; clone size: -; D gene: TRBD1; CDR3 DNA: TGTGCCAGCAGCTTAGCGGGGACAGCCGGTCAGCCCCAGCATTTT; CDR3 protein: CASSLAGTAGQPQHF
V gene: TRBV6-2/TRBV6-3; CDR3 length: 15; J gene: TRBJ2-5; clone size: -; D gene: TRBD1; CDR3 DNA: TGTGCCAGCAGTTACGGAGGGACAGGCCTAGAGACCCAGTACTTC; CDR3 protein: CASSYGGTGLETQYF
V gene: TRBV6-5; CDR3 length: 14; J gene: TRBJ2-1; clone size: -; D gene: TRBD2; CDR3 DNA: TGTGCCAGCAGTAACCAGAAACGGGGGGATGAGCAGTTCTTC; CDR3 protein: CASSNQKRGDEQFF
V gene: TRBV7-2; CDR3 length: 17; J gene: TRBJ2-5; clone size: few; D gene: -; CDR3 DNA: TGTGCCAGCAGCTTACGGTCGACCCCGGGGATCCAAGAGACCCAGTACTTC; CDR3 protein: CASSLRSTPGIQETQYF
V gene: TRBV4-3; CDR3 length: 12; J gene: TRBJ2-1; clone size: once; D gene: -; CDR3 DNA: TGCGCCAGCAGCCAGGGGACTCACGCTCCGTTCTTC; CDR3 protein: CASSQGTHAPFF
V gene: TRBV7-2; CDR3 length: 16; J gene: TRBJ2-5; clone size: many; D gene: TRBD2; CDR3 DNA: TGTGCCAGCAGCCCCCTAGGCGGGGGGCTAAAAGAGACCCAGTACTTC; CDR3 protein: CASSPLGGGLKETQYF